A selection of T cell receptor beta chains follows, all from one sample in a study of control samples from healthy donors and cancer patients. The table came from immunoSEQ multiplex PCR; TCRdb's copy has only in-frame clones and leaves some out. The sample has about 120,000 clones, 88% seen once. Sequencing was carried out using blood. These TCRs come from a man aged 35 to 55 in good health. CDR3s include the opening cysteine and the closing phenylalanine or tryptophan. A D gene is named only where the DNA matches it firmly. Clone size is shown for a subset of rows, as once, few, many or a class of expanded clone.

d_call	clone_size	v_call	j_call	cdr3_nt	cdr3_aa
.	.	TRBV10-2	TRBJ1-5	TGCGCCAGCAGTGAGTCAATCACCTATAGCAATCAGCCCCAGCATTTT	CASSESITYSNQPQHF
TRBD1	.	TRBV30	TRBJ1-1	TGTGCCTGGAGGGAGACAGGGGCAGGTCCGATGAACACTGAAGCTTTCTTT	CAWRETGAGPMNTEAFF
.	once	TRBV9	TRBJ1-2	TGTGCCAGCAGCGTATCGCAGGGAGCCTATGGCTACACCTTC	CASSVSQGAYGYTF
.	.	TRBV10-3	TRBJ2-2	TGTGCCATCTTGCTAGAGAACACCGGGGAGCTGTTTTTT	CAILLENTGELFF
TRBD1	.	TRBV4-1	TRBJ2-7	TGCGCCAGCAGCCGGTCCGGGACAGGGGTATCCTACGAGCAGTACTTC	CASSRSGTGVSYEQYF
.	.	TRBV12-3/TRBV12-4	TRBJ2-1	TGTGCCAGCGGGGGGCGCATCGATGAGCAGTTCTTC	CASGGRIDEQFF
.	.	TRBV29-1	TRBJ2-3	TGCAGCGTTGACTATCGGGGCACAGATACGCAGTATTTT	CSVDYRGTDTQYF
TRBD1	.	TRBV13	TRBJ1-1	TGTGCCAGCAGCCGCGGACAGGTGACGAACACTGAAGCTTTCTTT	CASSRGQVTNTEAFF
.	.	TRBV23-1	TRBJ1-3	TGCGCCAGCAGTCAACGGACAGTGACACTCTCTGGAAACACCATATATTTT	CASSQRTVTLSGNTIYF
.	.	TRBV18	TRBJ1-1	TGTGCCAGCTCACCACAACAGGGCGTGACTGAAGCTTTCTTT	CASSPQQGVTEAFF
TRBD1	once	TRBV6-5	TRBJ2-7	TGTGCCAGCAGTAAGGGGACAGGGTATTTCGAGCAGTACTTC	CASSKGTGYFEQYF
.	.	TRBV4-1	TRBJ2-2	TGCGCCAGCAGCCAGACTTGGGGCGGGGAGCTGTTTTTT	CASSQTWGGELFF
.	once	TRBV6-5	TRBJ1-1	TGTGCCAGCAGTCTCCTCACTGAAGCTTTCTTT	CASSLLTEAFF
.	.	TRBV3-1/TRBV3-2	TRBJ1-5	TGTGCCAGCAGCCAGGGGGCAAGCAATCAGCCCCAGCATTTT	CASSQGASNQPQHF
.	few	TRBV6-5	TRBJ1-4	TGTGCCAGCAGGGTCGGAGGGCCTAATGAAAAACTGTTTTTT	CASRVGGPNEKLFF
TRBD2	.	TRBV4-2	TRBJ2-3	TGTGCCAGCAGCCCTGTGGGGGGCCGGGGGGGCGTAACAGATACGCAGTATTTT	CASSPVGGRGGVTDTQYF
.	.	TRBV28	TRBJ1-5	TGTGCCAGCAGCCCCGGAAATAGCAATCAGCCCCAGCATTTT	CASSPGNSNQPQHF
TRBD2	few	TRBV12-5	TRBJ2-5	TGTGCTAGTGGTCCCCCTGGACTAGCGGAAGAGACCCAGTACTTC	CASGPPGLAEETQYF
.	.	TRBV12-3/TRBV12-4	TRBJ1-1	TGTGCCAGCAGCTGGGACAAAAGGGAAGCTTTCTTT	CASSWDKREAFF
.	once	TRBV3-1/TRBV3-2	TRBJ1-1	TGTGCCAGCAGCATGAAGGCACTTCAAGCTTTCTTT	CASSMKALQAFF
.	.	TRBV2	TRBJ2-5	TGTGCCAGCAGCAGGGGTTCGGGTTGGAGCCAAGAGACCCAGTACTTC	CASSRGSGWSQETQYF
TRBD2	.	TRBV2	TRBJ2-1	TGTGCCAGCAGCCAGCGGGGGGGATCGGATGAGCAGTTCTTC	CASSQRGGSDEQFF
TRBD1	few	TRBV7-2	TRBJ2-3	TGTGCCAGCAGCCTCGGACAGGGGTCCATGGATACGCAGTATTTT	CASSLGQGSMDTQYF
.	once	TRBV30	TRBJ2-7	TGTGCCTGGAGGTGGGACACAACCTACGAGCAGTACTTC	CAWRWDTTYEQYF
.	.	TRBV28	TRBJ1-5	TGTGCCAGCAGGGCCGGGACAAGCAATCAGCCCCAGCATTTT	CASRAGTSNQPQHF
TRBD1	.	TRBV3-1/TRBV3-2	TRBJ1-4	TGTGCCAGCAGTCGCAGGGGGAATAATGAAAAACTGTTTTTT	CASSRRGNNEKLFF
TRBD2	.	TRBV2	TRBJ2-3	TGTGCCAGCAGCAGACTAGCGGGGGGCCGCACAGATACGCAGTATTTT	CASSRLAGGRTDTQYF
.	.	TRBV27	TRBJ1-1	TGTGCCAGCAGTCCAATGAACCCCCCTTTGAACACTGAAGCTTTCTTT	CASSPMNPPLNTEAFF
.	.	TRBV12-3/TRBV12-4	TRBJ1-1	TGTGCCCGCCGGGTTAACGAAGCTTTCTTT	CARRVNEAFF
.	.	TRBV9	TRBJ2-1	TGTGCCAGCAGCGAGTTCTCGGACAATGAGCAGTTCTTC	CASSEFSDNEQFF
TRBD1	.	TRBV11-3	TRBJ1-2	TGTGCCAGCAGCCAGGGACAGGGGAATGGCTACACCTTC	CASSQGQGNGYTF
.	.	TRBV23-1	TRBJ1-4	TGCGCCAGCAGTCAATCCCCCCCGTACAGAGCCCGAAACGCCCCTCCTCTTAATGAAAAACTGTTTTTT	CASSQSPPYRARNAPPLNEKLFF
.	.	TRBV11-3	TRBJ2-7	TGTGCCAGCACCATTACAGGGAACTCCTACGAGCAGTACTTC	CASTITGNSYEQYF
.	.	TRBV27	TRBJ1-1	TGTGCCAGCAGTTTTGGGGCCCAGATGAACACTGAAGCTTTCTTT	CASSFGAQMNTEAFF
TRBD1	.	TRBV27	TRBJ1-2	TGTGCCAGCAGTTTAGGACAGGGGGCACGGTATGGCTACACCTTC	CASSLGQGARYGYTF
TRBD1	.	TRBV5-5	TRBJ2-6	TGTGCCAGCAGCCAGACAGGGGTTGGGGCCAACGTCCTGACTTTC	CASSQTGVGANVLTF
.	.	TRBV30	TRBJ1-5	TGTGCCTGGAATGTGGGGGGGGCTGGTAATCAGCCCCAGCATTTT	CAWNVGGAGNQPQHF
.	.	TRBV7-2	TRBJ2-3	TGTGCCAGCAGCTTCAGGAGCGACTCTCCCACAGATACGCAGTATTTT	CASSFRSDSPTDTQYF
.	few	TRBV28	TRBJ1-4	TGTGCCATCCAAGGAGGGGGGCCTAATGAAAAACTGTTTTTT	CAIQGGGPNEKLFF
.	.	TRBV3-1/TRBV3-2	TRBJ1-4	TGTGCCAGCAGCCTTGGGGGCTATAATGAAAAACTGTTTTTT	CASSLGGYNEKLFF
TRBD2	.	TRBV7-9	TRBJ2-1	TGTGCCAGCAGGATAAGGACTAGCGGGGATGAGAATGAGCAGTTCTTC	CASRIRTSGDENEQFF
.	once	TRBV7-9	TRBJ1-3	TGTGCCAGCAATCCCGGGACTGTAAACACCATATATTTT	CASNPGTVNTIYF
.	.	TRBV30	TRBJ1-1	TGTGCCTGGAGTGTTAGGGCTGAAGCTTTCTTT	CAWSVRAEAFF
.	.	TRBV30	TRBJ1-1	TGTGCCTGGAGTGTGCAGGGCAAAGCTTTCTTT	CAWSVQGKAFF
.	.	TRBV9	TRBJ1-1	TGTGCCAGCAGCGTAGCCCCTGACCCGAACACTGAAGCTTTCTTT	CASSVAPDPNTEAFF
.	.	TRBV24-1	TRBJ2-3	TGTGCCACCAGTGACTTGGGGGGCACAGATACGCAGTATTTT	CATSDLGGTDTQYF